This passage covers 15 T cell receptor beta chains from one sample sequenced in a study of OX40 agonist ivuxolimab in advanced cancers. Profiled with immunoSEQ multiplex PCR; TCRdb holds only in-frame clones, not every one. Of approximately 49,000 clones listed, approximately 79% are singletons. Here the sequenced sample was CD4+ or CD8+ T cells sorted from blood, taken in a trial of the OX40 agonist ivuxolimab. These receptors originate from an adult with an advanced solid tumor such as melanoma, head and neck, liver or kidney cancer.

The V gene is TRBV30, the J gene TRBJ1-4; TRBD1 aligns across 7 bases. CDR1 GTSNPN and CDR2 SVGIG come from the germline V gene (reference sequence). V was clipped by 5 bases and J by 3 bases; unmatched bases: 9. The CDR3 totals 15 residues. The CDR3 DNA reads as TGTGCCTGGGGTGGGACAGCGCGGTCTAATGAAAAACTGTTTTTT. It is translated as CAWGGTARSNEKLFF. The whole variable domain, remainder taken from reference TRBV30 and TRBJ1-4, is SQTIHQWPATLVQPVGSPLSLECTVEGTSNPNLYWYRQAAGRGLQLLFYSVGIGQISSEVPQNLSASRPQDRQFILSSKKLLLSDSGFYLCAWGGTARSNEKLFFGSGTQLSVL.

The chain combines TRBV5-1 with TRBJ2-1; 11 bases are a match to TRBD1. The ends lost 3 bases at V and 7 bases at J; junction bases unmatched: 24. CDR1 is SGHRS, CDR2 YFSETQ, per germline. The CDR3 loop spans 21 amino acids. In DNA form, the CDR3 reads TGCGCCAGCAGCTCAAGGGTCGGACAGGGGGCAAGAGCGGGAGAGTGGAATGAGCAGTTCTTC. Translating gives CASSSRVGQGARAGEWNEQFF.

This clone was recorded only once. The rearrangement joins TRBV14 to TRBJ2-5; TRBD2 matches 11 bases. The CDR3 sequence is 16 residues long. With V trimmed by 3 bases and J by 1 base, 4 bases remained unmatched. The germline gives CDR1 SGHDN, CDR2 FVKESK. The CDR3 DNA reads as TGTGCCAGCAGCCAGGGACTAGCGGCCATCCAAGAGACCCAGTACTTC. Translated: CASSQGLAAIQETQYF.

J is TRBJ2-2 and V is TRBV27; D possibly uses TRBD1 or TRBD2 (10 bases each). V was trimmed by 2 bases and J by 6 bases, leaving 28 bases between them. In germline, CDR1 is MNHEY, CDR2 SMNVEV (reference sequence). The CDR3 totals 20 residues. CDR3 loop: CASSLQGQGFLAGEAGELFF. DNA for the CDR3: TGTGCCAGCAGTTTACAGGGACAGGGGTTCCTAGCGGGAGAGGCCGGGGAGCTGTTTTTT.

V gene TRBV28 combines with J gene TRBJ2-5; D is possibly TRBD2 (7 bases). Germline V gene data show CDR1 as MDHEN and CDR2 as SYDVKM. Trimming stripped 5 bases from V and 4 bases from J, with 17 bases between. CDR3 length: 15 residues. The CDR3 sequence is CASSSLGLGGETQYF. CDR3 nucleotides: TGTGCCAGCAGTAGTCTTGGACTAGGGGGAGAGACCCAGTACTTC.

The chain has TRBV7-2 and TRBJ2-6; the D gene is possibly TRBD1 (6 bases). CDR3 length equals 16 residues. Germline assignment: CDR1 SGHTA and CDR2 FQGNSA. Between the trimmed V and J ends, which lost 6 bases and 6 bases, there was a span of 18 bases. The CDR3 sequence: CASSTRGGREANVLTF. DNA for the CDR3: TGTGCCAGCAGTACCCGAGGGGGACGCGAGGCCAACGTCCTGACTTTC.

The chain has TRBV28 and TRBJ2-7, with a possible D match to TRBD2 (6 bases). The CDR3 is made up of 14 amino acids. V lost 3 bases and J 0 bases, leaving 9 bases between the germline ends. The V gene's germline CDR1 is MDHEN and CDR2 SYDVKM. CDR3 region: CASSFSGSSYEQYF. CDR3 nucleotide sequence: TGTGCCAGCAGTTTTTCCGGGAGCTCCTACGAGCAGTACTTC.

The J gene is TRBJ2-1, the V gene TRBV11-3, with 8 bases fitting TRBD2. This CDR3 is built from 15 residues. V shed 5 bases, J shed 7 bases, and the junction held 10 bases outside the gene matches. The germline CDR1 and CDR2 sequences are SGHNT and YENEEA. This CDR3 reads CASSPFSGMGNEQFF. The CDR3 DNA reads TGTGCCAGCAGCCCATTTAGCGGGATGGGTAATGAGCAGTTCTTC.

This sequence joins TRBV11-2 and TRBJ2-7, with TRBD1 identical over 12 bases. V dropped 5 bases and J dropped 5; count of bases not matched to a gene: 7. Looked up from germline, CDR1 is SGHAT and CDR2 is FQNNGV. This CDR3 contains 15 residues. The CDR3, as DNA: TGTGCCAGCAGCCCGGGACAGGGGGCGGGGAACGAGCAGTACTTC. Residues: CASSPGQGAGNEQYF.

The rearrangement links TRBV27 to TRBJ2-5; TRBD1 is a possible D gene (6 bases). The V end lost 4 bases, the J end lost 5 bases, and 17 bases lay between the germline ends. The CDR3 covers 15 residues. Germline CDR1 is MNHEY and CDR2 is SMNVEV (reference sequence). Here the CDR3 reads CASSSIQGGLETQYF. CDR3 nucleotides: TGTGCCAGCAGTTCGATACAGGGTGGTTTGGAGACCCAGTACTTC.

The chain couples TRBV7-2 to TRBJ1-2, with D tentatively TRBD1 (6 bases). With 3 bases removed from V and 4 bases from J, the gap between germline ends came to 18 bases. This CDR3 is 16 amino acids long. Germline assignment: CDR1 SGHTA and CDR2 FQGNSA. The CDR3 sequence: CASSLNGAGVGYGYTF. CDR3 coding DNA: TGTGCCAGCAGCTTGAATGGGGCAGGGGTAGGCTATGGCTACACCTTC.

The chain combines TRBV9 with TRBJ2-3; D is undetermined. Germline CDR1 SGDLS, CDR2 YYNGEE. V was trimmed by 0 bases and J by 6 bases, leaving 11 bases between them. The CDR3 totals 14 residues. The chain's CDR3 is CASSVDARADTQYF. In nucleotides, the CDR3 is TGTGCCAGCAGCGTAGATGCCCGGGCGGATACGCAGTATTTT.

This clone was counted once. The J gene is TRBJ2-5, the V gene TRBV6-5; TRBD1 or TRBD2 may be the D gene (5 bases each). The CDR3 loop spans 15 amino acids. The germline CDR1 and CDR2 sequences are MNHEY and SVGAGI. V gave up 0 bases and J gave up 1 base, with 9 bases separating them. For the CDR3, the DNA is TGTGCCAGCAGTTACTCGGGACCTCGCCAAGAGACCCAGTACTTC. This codes for CASSYSGPRQETQYF.

The V and J genes are TRBV4-1 and TRBJ1-4; possibly TRBD1 for D (6 bases). V lost 2 bases and J lost 10, with 20 bases in between. The V gene's germline CDR1 is MGHRA and CDR2 YSYEKL. This CDR3 has 16 residues. CDR3 sequence (DNA): TGCGCCAGCAGCCAAAGGGTTGTGGGGGGCGGGGGAAAACTGTTTTTT. This translates into CASSQRVVGGGGKLFF.

V usage is TRBV28 and J usage is TRBJ1-2; 7 bases map to TRBD1. This CDR3 has 15 residues. Germline V CDR1 and CDR2: MDHEN, SYDVKM. Trimming at V came to 6 bases and at J to 4 bases, leaving 11 bases not matched to a gene. CDR3 amino acids: CASSEGGQRFYGYTF. The CDR3 DNA sequence: TGTGCCAGCAGCGAGGGGGGACAGAGATTCTATGGCTACACCTTC.